These 15 T cell receptor beta chains were sequenced from one sample in a study of blood T cell repertoires in COVID-19. Libraries were prepared by immunoSEQ multiplex PCR; TCRdb keeps only in-frame clonotypes and omits some of them. The data contain 200,000 to 250,000 clones, 80% to 90% of them singletons. The sequencing sample was made of peripheral blood. Receptors originate from a young man with COVID-19, enrolled during active disease.

CDR3 sequence (DNA): TGTGCCTGGAGTATCAACTCCTACGAGCAGTACTTC. It yields the protein CAWSINSYEQYF. The chain recombines TRBV30 with TRBJ2-7; D remains ambiguous. The CDR3 has 12 residues. V lost 2 bases and J 0 bases, leaving 5 bases between the germline ends. In germline, CDR1 is GTSNPN, CDR2 SVGIG (reference sequence).

The CDR3 here is CASSLVPTGIDEQFF. CDR3 nucleotides: TGTGCCAGCAGCCTAGTCCCGACAGGGATAGATGAGCAGTTCTTC. The rearrangement joins TRBV9 to TRBJ2-1; TRBD1 matches 7 bases. The CDR3 sequence is 15 residues long. CDR1 is SGDLS and CDR2 is YYNGEE in the germline V gene. J was trimmed by 8 bases and V by 4 bases; bases with no gene match: 12.

The chain carries TRBV6-5 and TRBJ2-2; 9 positions agree with TRBD1. Per the germline V gene, CDR1 is MNHEY and CDR2 is SVGAGI. V dropped 5 bases and J dropped 5; count of bases not matched to a gene: 6. CDR3 length: 15 residues. DNA for the CDR3: TGTGCCAGCAGTCCGGGACAGGGACATACCGGGGAGCTGTTTTTT. This sequence encodes CASSPGQGHTGELFF.

In its sample, this clone was seen once. The chain combines TRBV7-9 with TRBJ1-2, with TRBD1 matching 8 bases. Per germline, CDR1 SEHNR and CDR2 FQNEAQ (reference sequence). J was trimmed by 8 bases and V by 5 bases; bases with no gene match: 4. The CDR3 consists of 12 residues. The CDR3 sequence: CASSQGQGGYTF. Written as DNA, the CDR3 is TGTGCCAGCAGCCAAGGACAGGGAGGCTACACCTTC. Complete variable domain (other parts from reference TRBV7-9 and TRBJ1-2): DTGVSQNPRHKITKRGQNVTFRCDPISEHNRLYWYRQTLGQGPEFLTYFQNEAQLEKSRLLSDRFSAERPKGSFSTLEIQRTEQGDSAMYLCASSQGQGGYTFGSGTRLTVV.

There are a few counts of this clone. The DNA of the CDR3 is TGTGCCAGCAGTACAGGGAGAGGCACAGATACGCAGTATTTT. Its translation is CASSTGRGTDTQYF. The chain joins TRBV7-2 to TRBJ2-3; a weak D match, TRBD1 (6 bases). V lost 6 bases and J lost 1, with 11 bases in between. CDR3 length equals 14 residues. CDR1 SGHTA and CDR2 FQGNSA come from the germline V gene.

The V call is TRBV19, the J call TRBJ2-7, with TRBD1 matching 9 bases. CDR1 is LNHDA, CDR2 SQIVND, per germline (reference sequence). V was pared by 6 bases and J by 6 bases, with 12 bases of the junction left unmatched. The CDR3 covers 15 residues. For the CDR3, the DNA is TGTGCCAGTAGGCAAACCGGGACAGGGACCACCGAGCAGTACTTC. Its translation is CASRQTGTGTTEQYF.

V and J are TRBV7-2 and TRBJ1-2; no reliable D call. CDR1 and CDR2 (germline): SGHTA, FQGNSA. Trimming pared 1 base from V and 6 bases from J, leaving 18 bases between. The CDR3 has 16 residues. The CDR3: CASSLGSVLKSHGYTF. CDR3 bases: TGTGCCAGCAGCTTAGGTTCAGTGTTAAAATCTCATGGCTACACCTTC.

The chain has TRBV7-9 and TRBJ2-2, with TRBD2 matching over 10 bases. Germline V gives CDR1 SEHNR, CDR2 FQNEAQ (reference sequence). The CDR3 extends over 17 amino acids. After removal of 2 bases from V and 6 bases from J, the junction contained 9 bases not matched to a gene. Written as DNA, the CDR3 is TGTGCCAGCAGCTTACTGGGGCCTAGCGGGAGTCCCGGGGAGCTGTTTTTT. This codes for CASSLLGPSGSPGELFF.

The chain is built from TRBV4-3 and TRBJ2-1; 10 nucleotides agree with TRBD2. V gave up 1 base and J gave up 9 bases; unmatched junction bases: 6. The germline CDR1 and CDR2 sequences are LGHNA and YSLEER. This CDR3 contains 15 residues. Here the CDR3 reads CASSQGLAGLFEQFF. The CDR3 DNA sequence: TGCGCCAGCAGCCAAGGACTAGCGGGTCTTTTTGAGCAGTTCTTC.

This clone appeared a single time. The CDR3 DNA reads TGCAGCTCCTGGACAGGGGCTAAGGCTGAAGCTTTCTTT. This sequence encodes CSSWTGAKAEAFF. This chain uses TRBV29-1 with TRBJ1-1; 9 bases map to TRBD1. The trim removed 8 bases at V and 6 bases at J, leaving 10 bases unmatched. Germline V gene data show CDR1 as SQVTM and CDR2 as ANQGSEA. The CDR3 is 13 residues long.

The rearrangement uses TRBV7-8 and TRBJ2-1; TRBD1 agrees at 10 bases. Trimming took 5 bases from V and 9 from J; bases not matched to a gene: 16. The V gene's germline CDR1 is SGHVS and CDR2 FQNEAQ. The CDR3 runs to 17 residues. CDR3 nucleotides: TGTGCCAGCAGCCCCAGGGGGGGGGACAGGGGTCGAGGTGAGCAGTTCTTC. This codes for CASSPRGGDRGRGEQFF.

V gene TRBV27 combines with J gene TRBJ2-2; TRBD1 aligns across 10 bases. V trimming: 7 bases; J trimming: 2 bases; junction bases outside the gene matches: 10. The germline gives CDR1 MNHEY, CDR2 SMNVEV (reference sequence). This CDR3 is built from 17 residues. The CDR3 nucleotides read TGTGCCAGCACCCGACAGGGGGCTGGATTCAACACCGGGGAGCTGTTTTTT. Its protein product is CASTRQGAGFNTGELFF.

The chain recombines TRBV5-3 with TRBJ2-7; D perhaps matches TRBD2 (6 bases). TRBV5-3 carries the ORF label, with uncertain function. The CDR3 sequence is 14 residues long. Trimming took 2 bases from V and 2 from J, leaving 11 bases between them. CDR3 protein: CARSLGEEAYEQYF. The DNA for the CDR3 is TGTGCCAGAAGCTTAGGGGAGGAAGCCTACGAGCAGTACTTC.

The CDR3 DNA sequence: TGTGCCACCAGTGGGCCAGGGGAGCACGATGAGCAGTTCTTC. It is translated as CATSGPGEHDEQFF. The V call is TRBV24-1, the J call TRBJ2-1, with D perhaps TRBD1 (6 bases). Germline V gives CDR1 KGHDR, CDR2 SFDVKD. This CDR3 spans 14 amino acids. The V and J ends lost 5 bases and 8 bases respectively, with 15 bases between them.

The chain carries TRBV7-3 and TRBJ2-7, with D perhaps matching TRBD1 (6 bases). V was trimmed by 7 bases and J by 0 bases, leaving 13 bases between them. Germline CDR1 is SGHTA and CDR2 is FQGTGA. The CDR3 spans 14 residues. The DNA for the CDR3 is TGTGCCAGCAACGGGACACCAAACTCCTACGAGCAGTACTTC. It specifies CASNGTPNSYEQYF.